This T cell receptor (beta chain) was recovered during a study of blood T cell repertoires in COVID-19. Background on the study: From T cells, B-cell-depleted T cells, or PBMCs came the material, which was cDNA or gDNA.

Produced via immunoSEQ multiplex PCR; TCRdb's table is partial and in-frame only. The repertoire consists of a few hundred thousand clones, with less than 90% occurring once and the leading ten covering around 3%. Symptom resolution, clearance, or two negative PCRs marked the recovered donors of Cohort 3. This clone has only a few counts. This receptor was taken from a woman in her thirties who had recovered from COVID-19. Sample: PBMCs or T cells enriched from blood (not recorded which).

CDR3 sequence reads: CSVEDSVSGYTF. CDR3 bases: TGCAGCGTTGAAGATTCGGTATCTGGCTACACCTTC. The genes are TRBV29-1 and TRBJ1-2; no clear D gene. Germline V lookup: CDR1 SQVTM, CDR2 ANQGSEA. The V end lost 0 bases, the J end lost 7 bases, and 9 bases lay between the germline ends. The CDR3 sequence is 12 residues long.